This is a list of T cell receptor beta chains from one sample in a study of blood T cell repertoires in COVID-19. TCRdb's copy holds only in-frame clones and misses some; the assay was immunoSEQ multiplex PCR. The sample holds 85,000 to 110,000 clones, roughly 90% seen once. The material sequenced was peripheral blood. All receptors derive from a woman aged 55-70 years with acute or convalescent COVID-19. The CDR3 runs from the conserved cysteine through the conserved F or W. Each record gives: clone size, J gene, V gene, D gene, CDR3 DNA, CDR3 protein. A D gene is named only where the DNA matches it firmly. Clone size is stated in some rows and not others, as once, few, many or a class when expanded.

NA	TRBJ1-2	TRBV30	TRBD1	TGTGCCAAACAGGGGGTAATGGATGGCTACACCTTC	CAKQGVMDGYTF
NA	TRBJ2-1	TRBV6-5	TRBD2	TGTGCCGCCCGGGGGGGTAGCTCCTACAATGAGCAGTTCTTC	CAARGGSSYNEQFF
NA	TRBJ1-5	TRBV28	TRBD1	TGTGCCAGCAGTCCTGACAGGGGGATTAATCAGCCCCAGCATTTT	CASSPDRGINQPQHF
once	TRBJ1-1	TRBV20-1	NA	TGCAGTGCTAGTGAGGGCGCAGGGACTGAAGCTTTCTTT	CSASEGAGTEAFF
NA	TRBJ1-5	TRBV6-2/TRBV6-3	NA	TGTGCCAGCAGTTTTTCAGGCATTAGCAATCAGCCCCAGCATTTT	CASSFSGISNQPQHF
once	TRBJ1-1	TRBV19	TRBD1	TGTGCCAGTACCAAGGGACAGAAGAACACTGAAGCTTTCTTT	CASTKGQKNTEAFF
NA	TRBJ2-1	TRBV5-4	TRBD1	TGTGCCAGCAGCCCCAGGGGCGACAGGGCCTACAATGAGCAGTTCTTC	CASSPRGDRAYNEQFF
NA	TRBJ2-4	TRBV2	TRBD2	TGTGCCAGTGCGGGTAGCGGGAGTTCCAAAAACATTCAGTACTTC	CASAGSGSSKNIQYF
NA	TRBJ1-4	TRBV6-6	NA	TGTGCCAGCAGTCCCTCTTTGGGCCTAACAGGTGGTTTCGGAAAACTGTTTTTT	CASSPSLGLTGGFGKLFF
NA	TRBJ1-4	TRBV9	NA	TGTGCCAGCAGCGTAGAGTTTATGCGACAGGAACGTGAAAAACTGTTTTTT	CASSVEFMRQEREKLFF
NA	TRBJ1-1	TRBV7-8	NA	TGTGCCAGCAGCTTACAGTTGAACACTGAAGCTTTCTTT	CASSLQLNTEAFF
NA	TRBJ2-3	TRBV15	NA	TGTGCCACCAGCAGCGTCTCAGCGGAAATCACAGATACGCAGTATTTT	CATSSVSAEITDTQYF
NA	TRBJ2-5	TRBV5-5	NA	TGTGCCAGCAGCTTGGTTGGGGCCCAAGAGACCCAGTACTTC	CASSLVGAQETQYF
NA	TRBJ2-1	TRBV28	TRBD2	TGTGCCAGCAGTTTTGAGGGAGGGCCCTACAATGAGCAGTTCTTC	CASSFEGGPYNEQFF
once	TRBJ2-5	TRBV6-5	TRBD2	TGTGCCAGCAGCCTAGCGGGAGGGAGAGAGACCCAGTACTTC	CASSLAGGRETQYF
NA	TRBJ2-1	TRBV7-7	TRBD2	TGTGCTAGCAGCAAGACTAGCGGGGTGGTGGATGAGCAGTTCTTC	CASSKTSGVVDEQFF
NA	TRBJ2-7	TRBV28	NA	TGTGCCAGCAGTACTAGAGTCGAGGGACTTCTCGAGCAGTACTTC	CASSTRVEGLLEQYF
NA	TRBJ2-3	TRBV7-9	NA	TGTGCCAGCAGCTTAGGCTTCGCTGGCTCAGATACGCAGTATTTT	CASSLGFAGSDTQYF
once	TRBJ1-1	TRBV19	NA	TGTGCCAGTAGCGGGGGTGGCACTGAAGCTTTCTTT	CASSGGGTEAFF
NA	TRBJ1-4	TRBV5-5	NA	TGTGCCAGCAGCTATGGGGCAGGGGCCGCAAATGAAAAACTGTTTTTT	CASSYGAGAANEKLFF
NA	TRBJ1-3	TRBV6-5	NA	TGTGCCAGCCAAGAGGGCTCTGGAAACACCATATATTTT	CASQEGSGNTIYF
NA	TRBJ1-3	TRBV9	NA	TGTGCCAGCAACCTCGAGGGGGCTGGAAACACCATATATTTT	CASNLEGAGNTIYF
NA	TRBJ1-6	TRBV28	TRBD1	TGTGCCAGCATAGGGGGCTACAATAATTCACCCCTCCACTTT	CASIGGYNNSPLHF
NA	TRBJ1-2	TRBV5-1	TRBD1	TGCGCCAGCAGCCGGGACAGCATCCAGTTCTATGGCTACACCTTC	CASSRDSIQFYGYTF
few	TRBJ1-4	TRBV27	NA	TGTGCCAGCAGTTGGAACCGGGACACGTCAAATGAAAAACTGTTTTTT	CASSWNRDTSNEKLFF
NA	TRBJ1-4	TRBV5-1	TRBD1	TGCGCCAGCGGCCCGGGACAGGGGGGAGAAAAACTGTTTTTT	CASGPGQGGEKLFF
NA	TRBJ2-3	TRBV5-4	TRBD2	TGTGCCAGCAGCTTGACTAGCGGCACAGATACGCAGTATTTT	CASSLTSGTDTQYF
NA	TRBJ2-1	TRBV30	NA	TGTGCCTGGAGTGTAGGGGGGGAGGGCCGAAGGGAGCAGTTCTTC	CAWSVGGEGRREQFF
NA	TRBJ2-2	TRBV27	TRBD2	TGTGCCAGCAGTTTATTCGGGGCGGGAGTTAACACCGGGGAGCTGTTTTTT	CASSLFGAGVNTGELFF
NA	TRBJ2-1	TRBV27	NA	TGTGCCAGCAGTCCAGGGCCGAGGCCTGAGCAGTTCTTC	CASSPGPRPEQFF
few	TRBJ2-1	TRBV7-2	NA	TGTGCCAGCAGCTTAGCCCCGACTAGGCGGAATGAGCAGTTCTTC	CASSLAPTRRNEQFF
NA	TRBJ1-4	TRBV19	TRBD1	TGTGCCAGTAGTATTTCCCCGGGACAGGGTGGAAAACTGTTTTTT	CASSISPGQGGKLFF
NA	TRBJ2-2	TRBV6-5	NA	TGTGCCTCCTACCTCCCCGAGACCGGGGAGCTGTTTTTT	CASYLPETGELFF